The TCR beta chain described here comes from a study of naive and memory T cell subsets. The library had UMIs added by 3' ligation of an oligonucleotide to TCR cDNA. The SP2 primer and nested alpha and beta constant region primers amplified ligated cDNA in four rounds. A single record per CDR3 protein comes from TCRdb applying MiXCR to the 5' RACE reads. Among tens of thousands of distinct CDR3 sequences listed, around 8% were seen once. The sample holds many counts of this clonotype. The antigen is unknown. Trimming cost V 5 bases and J 12 bases; bases outside gene matches: 8. This CDR3 is built from 12 residues. Germline CDR1 and CDR2: SGHTA and FQGNSA. Study-level results: This RNA-based method may be sensitive to activation-related transcript changes.

The TCR comes from a female donor in good health. The chain links TRBV7-2 to TRBJ1-1; TRBD1 aligns across 8 bases. Here the CDR3 reads CASSPPGQVPFF. CDR3 coding DNA: TGTGCCAGCAGCCCACCGGGACAGGTCCCTTTCTTT.